This T cell receptor (beta chain) was recorded in a study of OX40 agonist ivuxolimab in advanced cancers. Study details: Those enrolled were less than 85% male, with a mean age of around 57 years and ages from roughly 23 to 79.

The CDR3 has 17 amino acids. From germline, CDR1 is LGHNA and CDR2 YNFKEQ. Trimming pared 1 base from V and 0 bases from J, leaving 12 bases between. Clones were read by immunoSEQ multiplex PCR, and TCRdb kept only the in-frame ones, dropping some. Of some 40,000 clones listed, approximately 83% are singletons. Systemic immunosuppression or autoimmune disease history was grounds to exclude patients. This TCR was sampled from an adult with an advanced solid tumor such as melanoma, head and neck, liver or kidney cancer. V usage is TRBV4-2 and J usage is TRBJ1-4; D is ambiguous. Sequencing used CD4+ or CD8+ T cells sorted from blood, obtained in a trial of the OX40 agonist ivuxolimab. CDR3 loop: CASSQAATSATNEKLFF. CDR3 nucleotides: TGTGCCAGCAGCCAAGCCGCAACTTCCGCAACTAATGAAAAACTGTTTTTT.